This T cell receptor beta chain was profiled in a study of immune reconstitution after stem cell transplant in scleroderma (dated by TCRdb to the late 2010s). Libraries came from RT-PCR. Sequencer: Illumina MiSeq. TCRdb reprocessed the public reads (quality trimming at Q25 with fastp, clone calling with MiXCR) and kept in-frame beta chains. Each entry is one CDR3 protein sequence, shown with its most common DNA and genes. Counted in this sample were under 4,500 distinct CDR3 sequences; 6.3% of them appeared once. The ten largest clonotypes hold 15% to 17% of the sample. Sequences SGHRS (CDR1) and YFSETQ (CDR2) are obtained from the germline V gene. Trimming removed 5 bases from V and 0 bases from J, leaving 12 bases between the germline ends. Reading from cysteine to phenylalanine, the CDR3 counts 16 amino acids. The only DNA kept is the CDR3, 48 bases in frame from the first base. This clonotype was seen more than once but under ten times. Its specific antigen is unknown. The sample holds no much larger clone one base away, and base qualities are not on file.

Sampling was done before or after autologous hematopoietic stem cell transplantation (not recorded which). The rearrangement joined TRBV5-1 to TRBJ2-6; the D segment could be TRBD2, given 6 matching bases. The receptor's source is a female donor with systemic sclerosis. Donor details come from another sample of the same person, matched by shared clones. The DNA reads TGCGCCAGCAGGGAGGGGACCCGCTCTGGGGCCAACGTCCTGACTTTC. It codes for CASREGTRSGANVLTF.